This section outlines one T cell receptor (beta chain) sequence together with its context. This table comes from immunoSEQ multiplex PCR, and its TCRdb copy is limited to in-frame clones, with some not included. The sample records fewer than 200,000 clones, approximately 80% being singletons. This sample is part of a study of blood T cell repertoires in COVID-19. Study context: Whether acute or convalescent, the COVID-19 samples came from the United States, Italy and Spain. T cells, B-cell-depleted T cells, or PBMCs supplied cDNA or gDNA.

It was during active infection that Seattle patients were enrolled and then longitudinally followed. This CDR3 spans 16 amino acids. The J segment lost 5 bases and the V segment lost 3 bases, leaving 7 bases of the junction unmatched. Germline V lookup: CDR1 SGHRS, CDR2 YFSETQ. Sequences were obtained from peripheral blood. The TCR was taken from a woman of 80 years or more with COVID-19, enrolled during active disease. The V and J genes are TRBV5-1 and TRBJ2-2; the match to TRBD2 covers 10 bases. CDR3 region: CASSWGLARMTGELFF. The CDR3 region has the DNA TGCGCCAGCAGCTGGGGACTAGCGCGGATGACCGGGGAGCTGTTTTTT.